This T cell receptor (beta chain) was retrieved from a study of immune evolution from preneoplasia to lung adenocarcinoma. Findings and limits, study-wide: Later-stage lesions seemingly showed higher T cell density and diversity than normal lung.

With respect to this clone: The target antigen is unknown.

Profiled with immunoSEQ multiplex PCR; TCRdb holds only in-frame clones, not every one. The table has around 2,000 clones, about 85% seen once. The CDR3 spans 12 residues. Germline V gene sequence: CDR1 LNHDA, CDR2 SQIVND (reference sequence). V lost 3 bases to trimming and J lost 4 bases, with 5 bases between them. The clonotype originates from a person aged 60-80 years with lung adenocarcinoma. V and J are TRBV19 and TRBJ2-3; D gene unclear. Sequencing input: FFPE adjacent normal lung tissue. This chain's CDR3 is CASSIWADTQYF. The CDR3 coding sequence is TGTGCCAGTAGTATTTGGGCAGATACGCAGTATTTT.